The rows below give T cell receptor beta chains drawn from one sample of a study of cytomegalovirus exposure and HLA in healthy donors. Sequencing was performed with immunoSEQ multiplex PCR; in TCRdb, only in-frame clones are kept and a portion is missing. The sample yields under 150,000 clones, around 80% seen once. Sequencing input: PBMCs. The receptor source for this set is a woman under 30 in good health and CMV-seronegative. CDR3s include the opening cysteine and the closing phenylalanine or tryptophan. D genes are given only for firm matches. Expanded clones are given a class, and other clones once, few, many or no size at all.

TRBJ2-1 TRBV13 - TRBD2 TGTGCCAGCAGCTTGTTAGCGGGAGAGCCCAATGAGCAGTTCTTC CASSLLAGEPNEQFF
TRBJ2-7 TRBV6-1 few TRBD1 TGTGCCAGCAGCCAGACAGCAGGGGGAAGCTACGAGCAGTACTTC CASSQTAGGSYEQYF
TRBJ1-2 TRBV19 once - TGTGCCAGTAGTATACCCGCTACCGGCTACACCTTC CASSIPATGYTF
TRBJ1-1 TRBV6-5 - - TGTGCCAGCAGCCGTGGACAGAACACTGAAGCTTTCTTT CASSRGQNTEAFF
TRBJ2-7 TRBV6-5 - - TGTGCCAGCAGCAATACAAGAAACTACGAGCAGTACTTC CASSNTRNYEQYF
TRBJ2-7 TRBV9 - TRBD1 TGTGCCAGCAGCGTGCCCCCTCTGACAGGGATCTACGAGCAGTACTTC CASSVPPLTGIYEQYF
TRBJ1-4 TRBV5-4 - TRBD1 TGTGCCAGCAGCAGACAGGGGTCTGCAACTAATGAAAAACTGTTTTTT CASSRQGSATNEKLFF
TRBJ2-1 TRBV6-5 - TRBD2 TGTGCCAGCCAACTAGCGGGAGGGGGGGATGAGCAGTTCTTC CASQLAGGGDEQFF
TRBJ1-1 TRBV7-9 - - TGTGCCAGCAGCTTAGTGGCCCCATCCAGTGAAGCTTTCTTT CASSLVAPSSEAFF
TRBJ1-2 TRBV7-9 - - TGTGCCAGCTCCCGCGGTGGCTACACCTTC CASSRGGYTF
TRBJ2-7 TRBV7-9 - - TGTGCCAGCAGCTTAGAAGCGGCGGGTCTCTCCTACGAGCAGTACTTC CASSLEAAGLSYEQYF
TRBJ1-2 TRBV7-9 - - TGTGCCAGCAGCTTAGATACAGCTTCCCTCTATGGCTACACCTTC CASSLDTASLYGYTF
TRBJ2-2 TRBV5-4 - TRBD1 TGTGCCAGCAGAACAGGGGGCCTAAGTAAAGGGGAGCTGTTTTTT CASRTGGLSKGELFF
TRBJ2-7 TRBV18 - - TGTGCCAGCTCACCCGGACAGAGACTCTACGAGCAGTACTTC CASSPGQRLYEQYF
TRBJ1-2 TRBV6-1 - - TGTGCCAGCAGTGCAACAGGCTATGGCTACACCTTC CASSATGYGYTF
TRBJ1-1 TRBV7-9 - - TGTGCCAGCAGCCCTGTGCAGGTGGAAGGCACTGAAGCTTTCTTT CASSPVQVEGTEAFF
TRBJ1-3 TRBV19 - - TGTGCCAGCTTAGGTCGGGACTCCTCTGGAAACACCATATATTTT CASLGRDSSGNTIYF
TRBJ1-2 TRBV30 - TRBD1 TGTGCCTGGTCTGGGACAGTCTATGGCTACACCTTC CAWSGTVYGYTF
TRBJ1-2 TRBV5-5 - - TGTGCCAGCAGCTTGGTCCGACAAAATCTACTCTATGGCTACACCTTC CASSLVRQNLLYGYTF
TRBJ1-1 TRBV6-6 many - TGTGCCAGCAGCCGCGCGGTCGAAGGAGGGACTGAAGCTTTCTTT CASSRAVEGGTEAFF
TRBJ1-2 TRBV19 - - TGTGCCAGTAGTATAGACAGGATAGGTGGCTACACCTTC CASSIDRIGGYTF
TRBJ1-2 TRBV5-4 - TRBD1 TGTGCCAGCAGCTCGGGACAGAACTATGGCTACACCTTC CASSSGQNYGYTF
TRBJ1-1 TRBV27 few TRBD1 TGTGCCAGCCGCCTGGGGACAGGGGCTTTGAACACTGAAGCTTTCTTT CASRLGTGALNTEAFF
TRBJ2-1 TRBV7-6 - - TGTGCCAGCAGCTACCGGGACTCCTTTTCCGGCGAGCAGTTCTTC CASSYRDSFSGEQFF
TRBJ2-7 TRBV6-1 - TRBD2 TGTGCCACATCCTACCCCAGCGGGGGCTACGAGCAGTACTTC CATSYPSGGYEQYF
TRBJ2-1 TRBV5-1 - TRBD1 TGCGCCAGCAACCCGGACAGGGAGCTTGTCCGAACACCCATTAGTGAGCAGTTCTTC CASNPDRELVRTPISEQFF
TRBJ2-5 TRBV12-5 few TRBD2 TGTGCTAGTGGAACAGGGACGGGGGGGGAAGAGACCCAGTACTTC CASGTGTGGEETQYF
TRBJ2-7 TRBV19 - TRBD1 TGTGCCAGTAGTATAGAGCCCTCGGGACAGGGAAACTCCTACGAGCAGTACTTC CASSIEPSGQGNSYEQYF
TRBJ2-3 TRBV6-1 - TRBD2 TGTGCCAGCAGTGAAGGGACTGGGACTAGCGGGAGGGTCACAGATACGCAGTATTTT CASSEGTGTSGRVTDTQYF
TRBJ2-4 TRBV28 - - TGTGCCAGCAGTTTAAAAGTCGCGGAACTAGCCAAAAACATTCAGTACTTC CASSLKVAELAKNIQYF
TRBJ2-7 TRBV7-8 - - TGTGCCAGCAGCCCAAGACGAGGGGTCGGGAGCTCCTACGAGCAGTACTTC CASSPRRGVGSSYEQYF
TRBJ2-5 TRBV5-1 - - TGCGCCAGCAGCCCTGGGGGCGTAAAGGAGACCCAGTACTTC CASSPGGVKETQYF
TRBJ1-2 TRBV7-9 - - TGTGCCAGCAGCTCAGGGTCGACGGCGCAAAACCCCTATGGCTACACCTTC CASSSGSTAQNPYGYTF
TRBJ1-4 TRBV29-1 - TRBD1 TGCAGCGTTTGCACCGGGACAGGGTGGAATGGGATATGTGAAAAACTGTTTTTT CSVCTGTGWNGICEKLFF
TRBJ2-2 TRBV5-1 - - TGCGCCAGCAGCTTGGAAGGGGGGGCGGTCACCGGGGAGCTGTTTTTT CASSLEGGAVTGELFF
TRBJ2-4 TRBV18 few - TGTGCCAGCTCAGCCGCGATAGCCAAAAACATTCAGTACTTC CASSAAIAKNIQYF
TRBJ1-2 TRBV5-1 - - TGCGCCAGCAGCTTGTGGGCGTCAGACTATGGCTACACCTTC CASSLWASDYGYTF
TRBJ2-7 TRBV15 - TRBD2 TGTGACACCAGCAGAGAAAGAGGTAGCGGGACCACCTACGAGCAGTACTTC CDTSRERGSGTTYEQYF
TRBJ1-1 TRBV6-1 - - TGTGCCAGCAGTCGGGGGGTTGAATTCGATGGGGCTTTCTTT CASSRGVEFDGAFF
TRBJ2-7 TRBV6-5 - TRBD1 TGTGCCAGCAGCTCCGGGACAGGGGCCATATACGAGCAGTACTTC CASSSGTGAIYEQYF
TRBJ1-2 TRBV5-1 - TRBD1 TGCGCCAGCAGAGTGACAGGGTACAATGGCTACACCTTC CASRVTGYNGYTF
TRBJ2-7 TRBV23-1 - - TGCGCCAGCAGTCAATCGACTAGGTCCACGTACTACGAGCAGTACTTC CASSQSTRSTYYEQYF
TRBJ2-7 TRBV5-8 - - TGTGCCAGCAGCTTGTGGCGACGGGGTCCTCGGGACGAGCAGTACTTC CASSLWRRGPRDEQYF
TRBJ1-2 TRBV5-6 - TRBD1 TGTGCCAGCAGCTTTTTGGGACAGGGGACCTATGGCTACACCTTC CASSFLGQGTYGYTF
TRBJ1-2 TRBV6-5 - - TGTGCCAGCACGGGGCAGGGGCCATCAGACTATGGCTACACCTTC CASTGQGPSDYGYTF
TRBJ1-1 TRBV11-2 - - TGTGCCAGCAGCCGGGGGGAGAACACTGAAGCTTTCTTT CASSRGENTEAFF
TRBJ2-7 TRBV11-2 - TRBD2 TGTGCCAGCAATCGCGGGGACTACTTGGACGAGCAGTACTTC CASNRGDYLDEQYF
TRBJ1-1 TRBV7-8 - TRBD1 TGTGCCAGCAGCTTAAACAGGGGGCGCATGAACACTGAAGCTTTCTTT CASSLNRGRMNTEAFF
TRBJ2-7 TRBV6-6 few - TGTGCCAGCAGAGAGGGATGGGGCGAGCAGTACTTC CASREGWGEQYF
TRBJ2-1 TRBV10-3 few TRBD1 TGTGCCATCACCGGACAGGGGAGTGGTCGCAATGAGCAGTTCTTC CAITGQGSGRNEQFF
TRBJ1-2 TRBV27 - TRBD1 TGTGCCAGCAGTTCAGGGGGCAGCTATGGCTACACCTTC CASSSGGSYGYTF
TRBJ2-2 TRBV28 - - TGTGCCAGCATCCTCTCTGGCAGGGGTAACACCGGGGAGCTGTTTTTT CASILSGRGNTGELFF
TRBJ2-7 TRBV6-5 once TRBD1 TGTGCCAGCAGTTACTCTACGGGACAGAGCTCCTACGAGCAGTACTTC CASSYSTGQSSYEQYF
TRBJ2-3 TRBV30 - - TGTGCCTGGAGTGTAACCCGACTGACGATCACAGATACGCAGTATTTT CAWSVTRLTITDTQYF
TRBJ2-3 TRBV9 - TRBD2 TGTGCCAGCAGCGTCGGGACTAGCGGAACAGATACGCAGTATTTT CASSVGTSGTDTQYF
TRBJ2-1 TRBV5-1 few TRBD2 TGCGCCAGCAGCTTGTGGCCTTCTAGCGGAGATTACAATGAGCAGTTCTTC CASSLWPSSGDYNEQFF
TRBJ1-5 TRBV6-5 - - TGTGCCAGCAGTTACTCGAAATCGGGGGGCGGTCAGCCCCAGCATTTT CASSYSKSGGGQPQHF
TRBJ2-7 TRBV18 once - TGTGCCAGCTCGGCTAGAGCAGGGGCGGACTACGAGCAGTACTTC CASSARAGADYEQYF
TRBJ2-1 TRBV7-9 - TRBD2 TGTGCCAGCAGCTTAAGGCTAGCGGGAGGTGAGCAGTTCTTC CASSLRLAGGEQFF